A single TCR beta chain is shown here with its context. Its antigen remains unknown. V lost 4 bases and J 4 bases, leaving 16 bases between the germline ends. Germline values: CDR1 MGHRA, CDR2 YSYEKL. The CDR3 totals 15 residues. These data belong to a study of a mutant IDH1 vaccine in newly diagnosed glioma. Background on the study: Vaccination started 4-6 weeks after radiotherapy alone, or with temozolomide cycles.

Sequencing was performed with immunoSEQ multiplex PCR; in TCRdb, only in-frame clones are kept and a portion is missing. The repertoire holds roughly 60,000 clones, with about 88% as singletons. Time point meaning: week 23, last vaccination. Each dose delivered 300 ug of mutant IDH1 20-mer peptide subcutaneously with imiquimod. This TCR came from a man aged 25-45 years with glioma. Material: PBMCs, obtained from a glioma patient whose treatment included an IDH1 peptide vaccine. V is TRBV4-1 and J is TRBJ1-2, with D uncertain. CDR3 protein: CASSPVEDVGYGYTF. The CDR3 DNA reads TGCGCCAGCAGCCCAGTGGAGGACGTCGGCTATGGCTACACCTTC.